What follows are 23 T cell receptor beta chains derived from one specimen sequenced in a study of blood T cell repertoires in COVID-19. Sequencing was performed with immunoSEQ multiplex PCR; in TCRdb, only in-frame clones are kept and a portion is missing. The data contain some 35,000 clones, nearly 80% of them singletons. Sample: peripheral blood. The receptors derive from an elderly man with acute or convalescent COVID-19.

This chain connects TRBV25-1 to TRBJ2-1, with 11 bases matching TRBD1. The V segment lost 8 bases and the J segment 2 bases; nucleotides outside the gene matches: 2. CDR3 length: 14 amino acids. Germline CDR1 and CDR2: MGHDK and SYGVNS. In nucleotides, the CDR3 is TGTGCCAGCGGGGGACAGGGGGCCTACAATGAGCAGTTCTTC. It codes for CASGGQGAYNEQFF.

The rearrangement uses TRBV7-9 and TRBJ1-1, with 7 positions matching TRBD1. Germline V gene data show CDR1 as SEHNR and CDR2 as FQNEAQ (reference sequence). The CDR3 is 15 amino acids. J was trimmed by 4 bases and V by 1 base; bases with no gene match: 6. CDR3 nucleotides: TGTGCCAGCAGCTTAGAGGGGGCGTTTGGCACTGAAGCTTTCTTT. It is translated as CASSLEGAFGTEAFF.

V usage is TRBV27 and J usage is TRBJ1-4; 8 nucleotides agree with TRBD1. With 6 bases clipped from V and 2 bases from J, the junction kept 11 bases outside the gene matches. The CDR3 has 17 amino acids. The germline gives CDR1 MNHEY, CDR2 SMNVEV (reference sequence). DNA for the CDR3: TGTGCCAGCAGAAGACAGGGGCGGGTAGGGACTAATGAAAAACTGTTTTTT. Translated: CASRRQGRVGTNEKLFF.

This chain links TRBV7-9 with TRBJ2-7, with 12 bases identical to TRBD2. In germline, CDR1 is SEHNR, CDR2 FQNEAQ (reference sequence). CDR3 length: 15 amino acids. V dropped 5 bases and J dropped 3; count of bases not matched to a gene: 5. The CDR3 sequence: CASSPWTSGNYEQYF. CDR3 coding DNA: TGTGCCAGCAGCCCATGGACTAGCGGGAACTACGAGCAGTACTTC.

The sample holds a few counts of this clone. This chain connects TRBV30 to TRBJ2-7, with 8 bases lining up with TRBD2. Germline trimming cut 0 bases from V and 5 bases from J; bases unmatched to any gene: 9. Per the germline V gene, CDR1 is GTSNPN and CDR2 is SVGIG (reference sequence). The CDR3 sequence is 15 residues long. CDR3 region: CAWSVQLWTSHEQYF. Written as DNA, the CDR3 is TGTGCCTGGAGTGTACAACTTTGGACTAGCCACGAGCAGTACTTC.

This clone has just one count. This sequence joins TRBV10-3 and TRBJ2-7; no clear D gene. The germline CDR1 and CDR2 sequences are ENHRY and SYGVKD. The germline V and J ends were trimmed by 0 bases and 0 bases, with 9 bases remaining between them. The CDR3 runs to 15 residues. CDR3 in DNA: TGTGCCATCAGTGAGTCGTCTCGACTCTCCTACGAGCAGTACTTC. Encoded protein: CAISESSRLSYEQYF.

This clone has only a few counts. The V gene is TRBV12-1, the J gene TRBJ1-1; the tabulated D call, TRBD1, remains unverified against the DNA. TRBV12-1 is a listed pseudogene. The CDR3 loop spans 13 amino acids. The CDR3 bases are TGTGCCAGCACCGAGACACAGAACACTGAAGCTTTCTTT. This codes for CASTETQNTEAFF.

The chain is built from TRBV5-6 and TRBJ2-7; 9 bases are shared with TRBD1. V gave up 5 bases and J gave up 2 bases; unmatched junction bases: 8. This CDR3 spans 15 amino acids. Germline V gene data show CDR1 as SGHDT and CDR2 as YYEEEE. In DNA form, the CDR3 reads TGTGCCAGCAGTTCCGGGACAGGGAAAGCCTACGAGCAGTACTTC. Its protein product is CASSSGTGKAYEQYF.

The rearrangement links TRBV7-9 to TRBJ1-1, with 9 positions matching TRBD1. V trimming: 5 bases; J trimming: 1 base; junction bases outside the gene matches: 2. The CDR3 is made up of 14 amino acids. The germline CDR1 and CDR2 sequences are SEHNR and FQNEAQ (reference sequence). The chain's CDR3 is CASSQGQGNTEAFF. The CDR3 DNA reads TGTGCCAGCAGCCAGGGACAGGGGAACACTGAAGCTTTCTTT.

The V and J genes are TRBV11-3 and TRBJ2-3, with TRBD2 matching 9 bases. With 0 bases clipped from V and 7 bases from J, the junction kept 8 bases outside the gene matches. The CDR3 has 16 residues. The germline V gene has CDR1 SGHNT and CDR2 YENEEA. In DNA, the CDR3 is TGTGCCAGCAGCTTAGATTCGCGGGAGGGCCAATATACGCAGTATTTT. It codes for CASSLDSREGQYTQYF.

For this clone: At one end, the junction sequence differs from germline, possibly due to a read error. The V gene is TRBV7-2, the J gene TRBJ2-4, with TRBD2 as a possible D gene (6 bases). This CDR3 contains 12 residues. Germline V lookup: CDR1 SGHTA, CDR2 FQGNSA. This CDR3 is CASSLVGGGPDF. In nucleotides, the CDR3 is TGTGCCAGCAGCTTAGTGGGCGGAGGGCCCGACTTC.

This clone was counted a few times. The CDR3 DNA sequence: TGTGCCAGCAGCCTAAACAGGGCATCCCCCTCCGGGGAGCTGTTTTTT. It specifies CASSLNRASPSGELFF. The V call is TRBV7-2, the J call TRBJ2-2; maybe TRBD1 (6 bases). The V and J ends lost 5 bases and 6 bases respectively, with 19 bases between them. Germline assignment: CDR1 SGHTA and CDR2 FQGNSA. The CDR3 length is 16 residues.

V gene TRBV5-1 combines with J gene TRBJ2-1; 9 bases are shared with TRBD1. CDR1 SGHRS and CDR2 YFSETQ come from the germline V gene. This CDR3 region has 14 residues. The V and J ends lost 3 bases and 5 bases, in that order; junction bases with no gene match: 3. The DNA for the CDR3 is TGCGCCAGCAGCTCGGGACAGGGCCACAATGAGCAGTTCTTC. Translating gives CASSSGQGHNEQFF.

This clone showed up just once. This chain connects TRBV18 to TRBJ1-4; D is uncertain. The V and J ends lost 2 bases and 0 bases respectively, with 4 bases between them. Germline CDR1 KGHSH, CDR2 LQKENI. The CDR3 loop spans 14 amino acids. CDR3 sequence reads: CASSPTTTNEKLFF. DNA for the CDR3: TGTGCCAGCTCACCAACTACAACTAATGAAAAACTGTTTTTT.

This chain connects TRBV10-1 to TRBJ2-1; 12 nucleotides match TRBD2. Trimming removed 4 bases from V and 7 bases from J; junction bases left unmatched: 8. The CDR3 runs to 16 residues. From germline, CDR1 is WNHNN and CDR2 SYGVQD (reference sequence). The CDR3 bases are TGCGCCAGCAGTGTCGCAGGACTAGCGGGATTGAATGAGCAGTTCTTC. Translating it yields CASSVAGLAGLNEQFF.

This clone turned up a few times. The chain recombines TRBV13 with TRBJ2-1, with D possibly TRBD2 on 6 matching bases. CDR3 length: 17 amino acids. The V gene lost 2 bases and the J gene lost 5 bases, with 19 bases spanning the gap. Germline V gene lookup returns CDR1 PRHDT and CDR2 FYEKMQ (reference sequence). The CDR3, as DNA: TGTGCCAGCAGCTTAATCATCGCGACGGGAGAGGACAATGAGCAGTTCTTC. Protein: CASSLIIATGEDNEQFF.

CDR3 region: CASSQEGTGAASESIQYF. CDR3 bases: TGTGCCAGCAGCCAAGAAGGGACAGGGGCTGCCTCAGAGAGCATTCAGTACTTC. The chain uses TRBV3-1 (or the pseudogene TRBV3-2) and TRBJ2-4; 10 bases fit TRBD1. CDR1 LGHDT and CDR2 YNNKEL come from the germline V gene (reference sequence). The V gene end was trimmed by 0 bases and the J gene end by 9 bases; junction bases not matched to a gene: 14. The CDR3 runs 18 residues.

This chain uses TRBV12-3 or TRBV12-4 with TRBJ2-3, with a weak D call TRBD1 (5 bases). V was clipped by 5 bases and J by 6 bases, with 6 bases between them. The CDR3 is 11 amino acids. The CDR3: CASSGADTQYF. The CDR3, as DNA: TGTGCCAGCAGTGGGGCCGATACGCAGTATTTT.

CDR3 sequence reads: CASSFGTGDYNEQFF. The CDR3 DNA reads TGTGCCAGCAGTTTCGGGACAGGGGACTACAATGAGCAGTTCTTC. The V and J genes are TRBV7-3 and TRBJ2-1; 10 bases are a match to TRBD1. This CDR3 is 15 amino acids long. CDR1 is SGHTA and CDR2 is FQGTGA in the germline V gene. After removal of 6 bases from V and 3 bases from J, the junction contained 5 bases not matched to a gene.

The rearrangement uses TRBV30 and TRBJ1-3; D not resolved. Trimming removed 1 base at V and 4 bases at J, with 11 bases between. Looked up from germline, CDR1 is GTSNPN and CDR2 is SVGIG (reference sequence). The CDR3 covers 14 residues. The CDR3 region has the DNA TGTGCCTGGAGTGGGGGAGTAGAGGGAAACACCATATATTTT. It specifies CAWSGGVEGNTIYF.

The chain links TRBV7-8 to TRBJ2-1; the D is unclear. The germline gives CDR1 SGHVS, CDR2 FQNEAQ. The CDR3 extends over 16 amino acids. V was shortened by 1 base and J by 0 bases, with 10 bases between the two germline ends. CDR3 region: CASSLVWLNSYNEQFF. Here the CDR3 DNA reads TGTGCCAGCAGCTTAGTGTGGCTGAACTCCTACAATGAGCAGTTCTTC. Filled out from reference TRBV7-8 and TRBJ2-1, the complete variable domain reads GAGVSQSPRYKVAKRGQDVALRCDPISGHVSLFWYQQALGQGPEFLTYFQNEAQLDKSGLPSDRFFAERPEGSVSTLKIQRTQQEDSAVYLCASSLVWLNSYNEQFFGPGTRLTVL.

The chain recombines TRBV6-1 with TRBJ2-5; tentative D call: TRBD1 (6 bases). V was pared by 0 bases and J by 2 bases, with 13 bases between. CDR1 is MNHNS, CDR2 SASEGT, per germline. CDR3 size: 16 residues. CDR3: CASSEAIGTTQETQYF. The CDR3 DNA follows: TGTGCCAGCAGTGAAGCTATCGGGACAACTCAAGAGACCCAGTACTTC.

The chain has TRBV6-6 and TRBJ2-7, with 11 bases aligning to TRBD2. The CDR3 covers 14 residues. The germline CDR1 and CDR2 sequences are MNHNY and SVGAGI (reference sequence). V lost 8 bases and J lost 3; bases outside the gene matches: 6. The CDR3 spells CASVASGRNYEQYF. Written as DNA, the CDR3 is TGTGCCAGCGTGGCTAGCGGGAGGAACTACGAGCAGTACTTC.